This TCR beta chain was retrieved from a study of T cells after yellow fever vaccination. The table lists this clonotype with many counts. MiXCR, run by TCRdb on the 5' RACE reads, gives a single entry per CDR3 protein. The sample holds a few hundred thousand distinct CDR3 sequences, around 4% seen once. The CDR3 is 14 amino acids. The V gene end was trimmed by 8 bases and the J gene end by 4 bases; junction bases not matched to a gene: 10. The V gene's germline CDR1 is SNHLY and CDR2 FYNNEI. The rearrangement uses TRBV2 and TRBJ1-2, with 7 bases matching TRBD1. Sequencing was performed on PBMCs, taken on the day of the yellow fever booster vaccination. This TCR came from a young man who received the YFV17D yellow fever vaccine. CDR3 in amino acids: CASLYLGQSYGYTF. CDR3 DNA: TGTGCCAGCCTTTATTTGGGACAGAGCTATGGCTACACCTTC.